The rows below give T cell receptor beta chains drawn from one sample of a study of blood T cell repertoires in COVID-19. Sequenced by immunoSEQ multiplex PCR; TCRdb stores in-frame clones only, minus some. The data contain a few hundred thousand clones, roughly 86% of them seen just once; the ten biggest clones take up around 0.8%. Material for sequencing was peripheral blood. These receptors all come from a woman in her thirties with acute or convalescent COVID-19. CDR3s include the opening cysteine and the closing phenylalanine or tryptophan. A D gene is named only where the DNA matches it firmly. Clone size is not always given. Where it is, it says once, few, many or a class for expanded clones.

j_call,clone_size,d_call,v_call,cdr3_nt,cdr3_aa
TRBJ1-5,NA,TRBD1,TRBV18,TGTGCCAGCTCACCCAAGACAGGGGGCAGCAATCAGCCCCAGCATTTT,CASSPKTGGSNQPQHF
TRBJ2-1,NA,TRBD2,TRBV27,TGTGCCAGCAGTTTATCCTTTAGCGGGAACAATGAGCAGTTCTTC,CASSLSFSGNNEQFF
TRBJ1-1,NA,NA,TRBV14,TGTGCCAGCAGCCTGACGGGGAACACTGAAGCTTTCTTT,CASSLTGNTEAFF
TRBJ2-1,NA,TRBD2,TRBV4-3,TGCGCCAGCAGCCAGGCGCCGGGAGGAAGTCACAATGAGCAGTTCTTC,CASSQAPGGSHNEQFF
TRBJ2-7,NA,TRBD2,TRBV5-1,TGCGCCAGCAGCCATAGTAGCGGGAGAGGGCCCACCTACGAGCAGTACTTC,CASSHSSGRGPTYEQYF
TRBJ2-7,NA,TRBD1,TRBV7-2,TGTGCCAGCAGCTTAAGACAGGGGGCCAACGAGCAGTACTTC,CASSLRQGANEQYF
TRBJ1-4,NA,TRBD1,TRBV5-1,TGCGCCAGCAGCTTCATACAGGGGTCAAGAGAAAAACTGTTTTTT,CASSFIQGSREKLFF
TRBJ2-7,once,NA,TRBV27,TGTGCCAGCAGTTCGGCAGGGTACGAGCAGTACTTC,CASSSAGYEQYF
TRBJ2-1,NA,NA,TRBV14,TGTGCCAGCAGCCTCCTAGTCGGGGAGCAGTTCTTC,CASSLLVGEQFF
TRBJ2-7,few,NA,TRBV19,TGTGCCAGTAGTCTCGCAGGGGAAAGCTCCTACGAGCAGTACTTC,CASSLAGESSYEQYF
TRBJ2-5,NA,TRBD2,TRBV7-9,TGTGCCAGCAGAATAGCTGCGGGAGAGGAGACCCAGTACTTC,CASRIAAGEETQYF
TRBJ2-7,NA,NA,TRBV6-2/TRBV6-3,TGTGCCAGCAGCCTTGGACACCTGAGCTCCTACGAGCAGTACTTC,CASSLGHLSSYEQYF
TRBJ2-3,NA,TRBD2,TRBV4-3,TGCGCCAGCAGCCAAAGCGGGAGGACAACCTCTAGCACAGATACGCAGTATTTT,CASSQSGRTTSSTDTQYF
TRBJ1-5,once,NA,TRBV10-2,TGCGCCAGCAGTGAGTCGAGCCGTGGTAGCAATCAGCCCCAGCATTTT,CASSESSRGSNQPQHF
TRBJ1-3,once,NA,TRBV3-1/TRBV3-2,TGTGCCAGCAGCCAAACGGACAGATTAACCTCTGGAAACACCATATATTTT,CASSQTDRLTSGNTIYF
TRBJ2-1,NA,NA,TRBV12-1,TGTGCCAGCAGCTTTGGTCAAACCGGGACTAGCGGGACCCGCTCCTACAATGAGCAGTTCTTC,CASSFGQTGTSGTRSYNEQFF
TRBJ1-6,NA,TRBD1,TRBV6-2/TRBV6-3,TGTGCCAGCAGTTACCCGACAGGGACCTCACCCCTCCACTTT,CASSYPTGTSPLHF
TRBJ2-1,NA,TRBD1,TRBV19,TGTGCCAGTAGTGTGGGGACAGTCAATGAGCAGTTCTTC,CASSVGTVNEQFF
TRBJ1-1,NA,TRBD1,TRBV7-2,TGTGCCAGCAGACCTAGACAGGGGAACACTGAAGCTTTCTTT,CASRPRQGNTEAFF
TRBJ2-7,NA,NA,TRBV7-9,TGTGCCAGCGCCTTGGGGGGCCTGTCATACGAGCAGTACTTC,CASALGGLSYEQYF
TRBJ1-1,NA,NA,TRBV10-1,TGCGCCAGCAGTGAGTCGGGCAGGGCTGGAACTGAAGCTTTCTTT,CASSESGRAGTEAFF
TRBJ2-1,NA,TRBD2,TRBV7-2,TGTGCCAGCAGCCCCAGCGGGAGGGCCATGTATGAGCAGTTCTTC,CASSPSGRAMYEQFF
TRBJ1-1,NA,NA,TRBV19,TGTGCCAGTAGATCCCAAGCCTCAGGGAACACTGAAGCTTTCTTT,CASRSQASGNTEAFF
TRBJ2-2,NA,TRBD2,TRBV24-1,TGTGCCACCAGCCGAGGCGGGAGTGGCACCGGGGAGCTGTTTTTT,CATSRGGSGTGELFF
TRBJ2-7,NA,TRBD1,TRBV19,TGTGCCAGTAGCGTAGACAGGGCGGGCGAGCAGTACTTC,CASSVDRAGEQYF
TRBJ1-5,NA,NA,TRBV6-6,TGTGCCAGCAGTTTCGGGACATCTAGCAATCAGCCCCAGCATTTT,CASSFGTSSNQPQHF
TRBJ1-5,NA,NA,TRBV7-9,TGTGCCAGCAGCCTGACGGGAATCAAACCCCAGCATTTT,CASSLTGIKPQHF
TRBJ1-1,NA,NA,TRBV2,TGTGCCAGCAGTGAAGTAAGGGGCAACACTGAAGCTTTCTTT,CASSEVRGNTEAFF
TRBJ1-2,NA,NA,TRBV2,TGTGCCAGCAGTGAAGGAGTCAGGAACTATGGCTACACCTTC,CASSEGVRNYGYTF
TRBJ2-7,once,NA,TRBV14,TGTGCCAGCAGCCCCCTGACAGGCGGTTTGCGCGAGCAGTACTTC,CASSPLTGGLREQYF
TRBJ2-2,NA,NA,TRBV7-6,TGTGCCAGCAGCTTCCTAGTAGCGAACACCGGGGAGCTGTTTTTT,CASSFLVANTGELFF
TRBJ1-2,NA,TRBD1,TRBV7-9,TGTGCCAGCAGCTTGGGACAGGGATCCTATGGCTACACCTTC,CASSLGQGSYGYTF